Below are 29 T cell receptor beta chains sequenced from a single sample in a study of T cell responses to AZD1222 COVID-19 vaccine. The assay was immunoSEQ multiplex PCR, and TCRdb's table has in-frame clones only and misses some. Of 150,000 to 200,000 clones listed, 85% to 95% are singletons. The sequencing here drew on peripheral blood, taken on day 0 of AZD1222 vaccination. These receptors were taken from an adult in good health.

The chain employs TRBV12-3 or TRBV12-4 and TRBJ1-1, with D possibly being TRBD1 (5 bases). This CDR3 comprises 13 residues. With 6 bases removed from V and 5 bases from J, the gap between germline ends came to 13 bases. The CDR3 sequence is CASRPGGWTEAFF. CDR3 DNA: TGTGCCAGCAGGCCGGGGGGTTGGACTGAAGCTTTCTTT.

The chain uses TRBV7-2 and TRBJ1-6; TRBD1 matches at 7 bases. CDR3 length equals 14 residues. In germline, CDR1 is SGHTA, CDR2 FQGNSA. V was clipped by 3 bases and J by 5 bases; unmatched bases: 1. As DNA, the CDR3 is TGTGCCAGCAGCTTCGACAGGGATAATTCACCCCTCCACTTT. This gives the protein CASSFDRDNSPLHF.

The chain employs TRBV3-1 (or the pseudogene TRBV3-2) and TRBJ2-3; TRBD2 might be the D (6 bases). V gave up 2 bases and J gave up 3 bases, with 6 bases separating them. The germline V gene encodes CDR1 LGHDT and CDR2 YNNKEL (reference sequence). This CDR3 contains 13 residues. CDR3 nucleotide sequence: TGTGCCAGCAGCCAACGGGGGACAGATACGCAGTATTTT. Translated, it gives CASSQRGTDTQYF.

The chain uses TRBV7-9 and TRBJ1-1; D is unclear. The length of the CDR3 is 11 residues. The V and J ends lost 5 bases and 10 bases respectively, with 11 bases between them. Germline CDR1 SEHNR, CDR2 FQNEAQ (reference sequence). The CDR3 nucleotides read TGTGCCAGCAGCCCCACAGATACAGCTTTCTTT. This translates into CASSPTDTAFF.

CDR3 region: CASSLLQVPMANSPLHF. CDR3 nucleotides: TGCGCCAGCAGCCTCCTACAGGTCCCGATGGCTAATTCACCCCTCCACTTT. V is TRBV4-3 and J is TRBJ1-6, with D possibly being TRBD1 (5 bases). Per the germline V gene, CDR1 is LGHNA and CDR2 is YSLEER. CDR3 length: 17 amino acids. Trimming cost V 4 bases and J 6 bases, with 19 bases left between them.

The rearrangement uses TRBV5-8 and TRBJ1-5; D may be TRBD1 (6 bases). This CDR3 has 16 amino acids. Germline V lookup: CDR1 SGHTS, CDR2 YDEGEE. Trimming cost V 1 base and J 1 base, with 12 bases left between them. The CDR3 DNA sequence: TGTGCCAGCAGCTTGATAGGGGGGGGAAGCAATCAGCCCCAGCATTTT. Encoded protein: CASSLIGGGSNQPQHF.

The gene calls are TRBV9 and TRBJ2-7; 7 bases align to TRBD2. With V trimmed by 3 bases and J by 3 bases, 3 bases remained unmatched. The CDR3 runs to 13 residues. CDR1 is SGDLS and CDR2 is YYNGEE in the germline V gene. CDR3 nucleotide sequence: TGTGCCAGCAGCGCGGGGGGTAACTACGAGCAGTACTTC. Translating gives CASSAGGNYEQYF. Full variable domain (rest looked up from reference TRBV9 and TRBJ2-7): DSGVTQTPKHLITATGQRVTLRCSPRSGDLSVYWYQQSLDQGLQFLIQYYNGEERAKGNILERFSAQQFPDLHSELNLSSLELGDSALYFCASSAGGNYEQYFGPGTRLTVT.

The chain uses TRBV27 and TRBJ1-1, with a possible D match to TRBD1 (6 bases). Germline loops: CDR1 MNHEY, CDR2 SMNVEV (reference sequence). The CDR3 is 15 residues long. V was shortened by 4 bases and J by 4 bases, with 16 bases between the two germline ends. This CDR3 reads CASSWGPGARTEAFF. The CDR3 nucleotides are TGTGCCAGCAGTTGGGGGCCAGGGGCCCGCACTGAAGCTTTCTTT.

This clone was counted a few times. V gene TRBV4-1 combines with J gene TRBJ1-5, with D tentatively TRBD1 (6 bases). V gave up 1 base and J gave up 6 bases, with 16 bases separating them. From germline, CDR1 is MGHRA and CDR2 YSYEKL. The CDR3 covers 16 residues. The CDR3, as DNA: TGCGCCAGCAGCCAAGTCGGAGGGGGAACGAGTCAGCCCCAGCATTTT. It encodes CASSQVGGGTSQPQHF.

J is TRBJ1-4 and V is TRBV2; no clear D gene. V lost 4 bases and J 0 bases, leaving 6 bases between the germline ends. The germline V gene encodes CDR1 SNHLY and CDR2 FYNNEI. The CDR3 consists of 14 residues. The CDR3 here is CASSVLTTNEKLFF. The CDR3, as DNA: TGTGCCAGCAGTGTACTTACAACTAATGAAAAACTGTTTTTT.

The chain joins TRBV10-3 to TRBJ2-5, with 9 bases lining up with TRBD2. Germline CDR1 and CDR2: ENHRY and SYGVKD. The CDR3 totals 11 residues. J gave up 4 bases and V 10 bases, and 1 base lay outside the gene matches. CDR3 in DNA: TGTGCCAGTAGCGGGGGAGAGACCCAGTACTTC. Protein product: CASSGGETQYF.

This chain connects TRBV6-5 to TRBJ1-3; the D is unclear. Germline CDR1 MNHEY, CDR2 SVGAGI. V lost 7 bases and J lost 0, with 13 bases in between. This CDR3 comprises 15 residues. CDR3 region: CASKRQVSSGNTIYF. CDR3 coding DNA: TGTGCCAGCAAGCGCCAGGTCAGCTCTGGAAACACCATATATTTT.

CDR3 sequence reads: CSASLGYTF. Here the CDR3 DNA reads TGCAGTGCTAGCCTAGGCTACACCTTC. V and J are TRBV20-1 and TRBJ1-2; the D is unclear. The V end was cut by 3 bases, the J end by 8 bases, with 4 bases between. CDR3 length: 9 residues. Germline-derived CDR1 and CDR2 are DFQATT and SNEGSKA (reference sequence).

This chain joins TRBV28 and TRBJ1-1, with unresolved D. The V end lost 5 bases, the J end lost 13 bases, and 17 bases lay between the germline ends. Germline V gene lookup returns CDR1 MDHEN and CDR2 SYDVKM. The CDR3 totals 12 residues. CDR3 region: CASSTLVTVLFF. The CDR3 DNA follows: TGTGCCAGCAGTACCCTGGTGACGGTTCTTTTCTTT.

The chain links TRBV27 to TRBJ1-6, with 8 bases matching TRBD1. With 4 bases clipped from V and 11 bases from J, the junction kept 10 bases outside the gene matches. The germline V gene encodes CDR1 MNHEY and CDR2 SMNVEV (reference sequence). The CDR3 sequence is 15 residues long. CDR3 residues: CASSSTGQGLTPLHF. The CDR3 bases are TGTGCCAGCAGTTCCACCGGACAGGGTTTGACACCCCTCCACTTT.

The chain uses TRBV18 and TRBJ1-2, with D uncertain. Trimming removed 0 bases at V and 8 bases at J, with 19 bases between. Germline V gene lookup returns CDR1 KGHSH and CDR2 LQKENI. The CDR3 covers 16 residues. CDR3 sequence: CASSPPVFLEGGGYTF. The CDR3 region has the DNA TGTGCCAGCTCACCACCGGTGTTTCTCGAAGGAGGAGGCTACACCTTC.

The V call is TRBV5-6, the J call TRBJ2-3; unclear D gene. Trimming removed 1 base at V and 6 bases at J, with 6 bases between. The CDR3 is 12 amino acids. CDR1 is SGHDT, CDR2 YYEEEE, per germline. CDR3 coding DNA: TGTGCCAGCAGCTTGCTGGGGGATACGCAGTATTTT. Amino acids: CASSLLGDTQYF.

The chain uses TRBV6-5 and TRBJ1-5; TRBD1 is a possible D gene (5 bases). This CDR3 is 14 amino acids long. Germline V gives CDR1 MNHEY, CDR2 SVGAGI. The ends were cut back, 4 bases at V and 1 base at J, with 8 bases in the middle. The CDR3 spells CASSSPGSNQPQHF. CDR3 DNA sequence: TGTGCCAGCAGTTCCCCAGGGAGCAATCAGCCCCAGCATTTT.

J is TRBJ2-5 and V is TRBV5-1; TRBD2 matches at 8 bases. Trimming took 0 bases from V and 1 from J; bases not matched to a gene: 5. CDR3 length equals 16 residues. Germline CDR1 SGHRS, CDR2 YFSETQ. CDR3 nucleotide sequence: TGCGCCAGCAGCTTGGTTGCCAGCGGGGGCCAAGAGACCCAGTACTTC. It is translated as CASSLVASGGQETQYF.

J is TRBJ2-7 and V is TRBV11-2, with 7 bases identical to TRBD2. Germline lookup yields CDR1 SGHAT and CDR2 FQNNGV. The ends lost 5 bases at V and 7 bases at J; junction bases unmatched: 11. There are 14 residues in the CDR3. CDR3: CASSLDRGEIEQYF. The CDR3, as DNA: TGTGCCAGCAGCCTCGACCGGGGGGAAATAGAGCAGTACTTC. Using reference TRBV11-2 and TRBJ2-7 for the parts outside the CDR3, the full variable domain is EAGVAQSPRYKIIEKRQSVAFWCNPISGHATLYWYQQILGQGPKLLIQFQNNGVVDDSQLPKDRFSAERLKGVDSTLKIQPAKLEDSAVYLCASSLDRGEIEQYFGPGTRLTVT.

The chain couples TRBV5-4 to TRBJ1-2; 9 bases line up with TRBD1. After removal of 1 base from V and 6 bases from J, the junction contained 4 bases not matched to a gene. CDR3 size: 14 residues. The germline V gene has CDR1 SGHNT and CDR2 YYREEE (reference sequence). DNA of the CDR3: TGTGCCAGCAGCTTGTCGGGACAGGGCGATGGCTACACCTTC. Translation gives CASSLSGQGDGYTF.

CDR3 region: CASSFSANTEAFF. The DNA of the CDR3 is TGTGCCAGCAGCTTTAGCGCGAACACTGAAGCTTTCTTT. V usage is TRBV7-9 and J usage is TRBJ1-1; D unclear. Germline CDR1 and CDR2: SEHNR and FQNEAQ (reference sequence). Trimming cost V 3 bases and J 1 base, with 6 bases left between them. The CDR3 contains 13 residues.

This clone showed up just once. CDR3 region: CASSLNGPRRATNEKLFF. DNA of the CDR3: TGTGCCAGCAGCTTAAACGGTCCCAGGAGAGCAACTAATGAAAAACTGTTTTTT. This chain links TRBV13 with TRBJ1-4; D uncertain. V was trimmed by 2 bases and J by 0 bases, leaving 16 bases between them. The CDR3 length is 18 residues. Germline loops: CDR1 PRHDT, CDR2 FYEKMQ (reference sequence).

V and J are TRBV7-5 and TRBJ1-1. TRBV7-5 is noted as a pseudogene. This CDR3 comprises 16 residues. The CDR3 DNA sequence: TGTGCCAGAAGCTCTTTATTTGAGGCGGGGAACACTGAAGCTTTCTTT. It specifies CARSSLFEAGNTEAFF.

The chain couples TRBV10-3 to TRBJ2-7; the match to TRBD1 covers 8 bases. This CDR3 region has 14 residues. J lost 0 bases, V lost 10 bases, and 8 bases had no gene match. Germline V CDR1 and CDR2: ENHRY, SYGVKD. The CDR3 DNA sequence: TGTGCCACCACGGCGGACAGGGTCTCCTACGAGCAGTACTTC. Residues: CATTADRVSYEQYF.

The V gene is TRBV27, the J gene TRBJ2-7; 7 positions agree with TRBD1. V shed 7 bases and J 3 bases; nucleotides not matched to a gene: 15. The CDR3 runs 16 residues. The germline CDR1 and CDR2 sequences are MNHEY and SMNVEV (reference sequence). CDR3 region: CASMVFGNRGYYEQYF. The CDR3 region has the DNA TGTGCCAGCATGGTGTTCGGGAACAGGGGATACTACGAGCAGTACTTC.

This chain joins TRBV24-1 and TRBJ2-2, with 7 positions matching TRBD2. CDR3 length equals 16 residues. Per the germline V gene, CDR1 is KGHDR and CDR2 is SFDVKD. After removal of 3 bases from V and 4 bases from J, the junction contained 7 bases not matched to a gene. The CDR3 here is CATSDGGGAGTGELFF. CDR3 bases: TGTGCCACCAGTGATGGCGGGGGAGCGGGCACCGGGGAGCTGTTTTTT.

The chain combines TRBV3-1 (or the pseudogene TRBV3-2) with TRBJ1-2, with a tentative D call TRBD1 (5 bases). Germline CDR1 LGHDT, CDR2 YNNKEL (reference sequence). This CDR3 is built from 15 residues. V was cut by 1 base and J by 2 bases, with 11 bases left in between. The CDR3 DNA reads TGTGCCAGCAGCCAAGGGGGGGTGAAGAACTATGGCTACACCTTC. Residues: CASSQGGVKNYGYTF.

The gene calls are TRBV6-2 or TRBV6-3 and TRBJ1-2; no definite D call. CDR1 MNHEY and CDR2 SVGEGT come from the germline V gene. Trimming took off 2 bases at V and 6 bases at J, with 4 bases between the two ends. The CDR3 extends over 11 amino acids. The CDR3 region is CASSYQDGYTF. The CDR3 DNA sequence: TGTGCCAGCAGTTACCAGGATGGCTACACCTTC.